This T cell receptor beta chain was sequenced for a study of blood T cell repertoires in COVID-19. The wider study: Donors in the United States, Italy and Spain gave samples during acute or convalescent COVID-19. Nucleic acid was either cDNA or gDNA, and it came from T cells, B-cell-depleted T cells, or PBMCs.

Per the study methods: The assay estimated nucleated cells by amplifying reference gene primers. TCRdb keeps only in-frame clones here, not all; method: immunoSEQ multiplex PCR. That table furnishes V, J and clone size, whereas the DNA furnished D and trimming. The repertoire has about 250,000 clones, around 90% of them found once; the top ten carry about 1.3%. Sequenced input: peripheral blood. This TCR came from a man older than 75 with acute or convalescent COVID-19.

The CDR3 is CATADRATEAFF. The CDR3 DNA is TGTGCCACCGCGGACAGGGCCACTGAAGCTTTCTTT. V gene TRBV15 combines with J gene TRBJ1-1, with 8 bases lining up with TRBD1. Germline CDR1 and CDR2: LNHNV and YYDKDF (reference sequence). Trimming removed 8 bases from V and 4 bases from J; junction bases left unmatched: 3. This CDR3 comprises 12 residues.